The 18 T cell receptor beta chains reported below all come from one sample, sequenced in a study of Graves' ophthalmopathy and Graves' hyperthyroidism (dated by TCRdb to the late 2010s). This sample was sequenced with an Illumina HiSeq 2000. TCR beta CDR3 regions were amplified from RNA transcripts for repertoire sequencing. The first round was an RT-PCR using HTBI primers with the Qiagen OneStep RT-PCR kit, and this first round was followed by a second-round multiplex PCR, then size selection and purification. TCRdb passed the public sequencing reads through fastp at Q25 and MiXCR, retaining productive beta sequences. All rows with the same CDR3 protein become a single entry with the most common DNA and genes. For this sample the table gives roughly 600,000 distinct CDR3 sequences, of which about 35% were detected only once. The ten most abundant clones make up around 4% of the sample. Sequenced: peripheral blood or thyroid tissue (not recorded which). These receptors were taken from an adult man with Graves' hyperthyroidism.

Comments on this clonotype: The junction departs from the called germline gene at one end, perhaps through a read error. This chain connects TRBV3-1 to TRBJ1-1; D remains unclear. CDR1 and CDR2 (germline): LGHDT, YNNKEL (reference sequence). The CDR3 is made up of 14 amino acids. The CDR3 nucleotides are TGTGTCAGCAGCCTCGGGCAGGTGGGCACTGAAGCTTTCTTT. Translation: CVSSLGQVGTEAFF.

This clonotype appeared many times. This chain links TRBV20-1 with TRBJ1-5; 7 bases agree with TRBD1. The CDR3 runs to 12 residues. V lost 6 bases, J lost 6 bases, and 5 bases stayed unmatched. CDR1 is DFQATT, CDR2 SNEGSKA, per germline (reference sequence). CDR3 bases: TGCAGTGCAATGACAGGGAGTCAGCCCCAGCATTTT. The encoded protein is CSAMTGSQPQHF.

Many counts were recorded for this clonotype. V and J are TRBV5-1 and TRBJ1-1; D is unresolved. CDR3 length: 14 amino acids. Trimming left V 4 bases short and J 0 bases short, with 10 bases between. Germline V gene lookup returns CDR1 SGHRS and CDR2 YFSETQ. The CDR3 loop is CASSPGSMNTEAFF. The CDR3 DNA sequence: TGCGCCAGCAGCCCCGGGTCCATGAACACTGAAGCTTTCTTT. The variable domain in full, with the rest retrieved from reference TRBV5-1 and TRBJ1-1, is KAGVTQTPRYLIKTRGQQVTLSCSPISGHRSVSWYQQTPGQGLQFLFEYFSETQRNKGNFPGRFSGRQFSNSRSEMNVSTLELGDSALYLCASSPGSMNTEAFFGQGTRLTVV.

This clonotype was counted ten times or more. V gene TRBV7-9 combines with J gene TRBJ1-2; 7 nucleotides line up with TRBD1. Unmatched junction bases numbered 14, after V lost 5 bases and J lost 8 bases. The CDR3 has 15 amino acids. Germline lookup yields CDR1 SEHNR and CDR2 FQNEAQ (reference sequence). The CDR3 spells CASSPPTGPLEGYTF. The CDR3, as DNA: TGTGCCAGCAGCCCCCCGACAGGGCCTCTCGAGGGCTACACCTTC.

The chain has TRBV3-1 and TRBJ2-5, with 9 bases aligning to TRBD2. V was pared by 10 bases and J by 9 bases, with 9 bases of the junction left unmatched. CDR1 and CDR2 (germline): LGHDT, YNNKEL (reference sequence). The CDR3 runs 12 residues. The CDR3 DNA sequence: TGTGCCACCCTTAGCGGGGGAGGGGCCCAGTACTTC. Translation: CATLSGGGAQYF.

The table lists this clonotype with many counts. This chain uses TRBV12-3 or TRBV12-4 with TRBJ2-5; 7 bases agree with TRBD1. The CDR3 is 14 residues long. Trimming at V came to 5 bases and at J to 3 bases, leaving 6 bases not matched to a gene. The CDR3 nucleotides are TGTGCCAGCAGTCCGACAGGGTTTGAAGAGACCCAGTACTTC. Its translation: CASSPTGFEETQYF.

Comments on this clonotype: A much bigger clone sits one base away, suggesting this may be a read error. The chain carries TRBV7-9 and TRBJ2-2, with D uncertain. Germline CDR1 is SEHNR and CDR2 is FQNEAQ (reference sequence). V lost 5 bases to trimming and J lost 3 bases, with 10 bases between them. The CDR3 is made up of 14 amino acids. This CDR3 reads CASSQGSYTGELFF. CDR3 in DNA: TGTGCCAGCAGCCAAGGCAGCTACACCGGGGAGCTGTTTTTT.

In the case of this clonotype: Germline and junction disagree at one end, which may indicate a read error. This chain connects TRBV2 to TRBJ2-7; D possibly matches TRBD1 or TRBD2 (5 bases each). Germline assignment: CDR1 SNHLY and CDR2 FYNNEI. CDR3 size: 14 residues. The CDR3 DNA sequence: TGCGCCAGCAGCCAAGATCAGGGAAGGACTGAGCAGTACTTC. Translation gives CASSQDQGRTEQYF.

V gene TRBV5-4 combines with J gene TRBJ2-5; 8 bases fit TRBD2. Per the germline V gene, CDR1 is SGHNT and CDR2 is YYREEE (reference sequence). The CDR3 runs to 14 residues. J gave up 3 bases and V 6 bases, and 7 bases lay outside the gene matches. The CDR3 bases are TGTGCCAGCAAAATAGCCGGGAGGGAAGAGACCCAGTACTTC. Its protein product is CASKIAGREETQYF.

This clonotype was observed many times. The chain recombines TRBV12-5 with TRBJ2-7, with D uncertain. This CDR3 comprises 12 residues. The V end was cut by 6 bases, the J end by 4 bases, with 10 bases between. Germline V gives CDR1 LGHNT, CDR2 FRNRAP. Written as DNA, the CDR3 is TGTGCTAGTGGCCTACTCGTTTACGAGCAGTACTTC. Translating gives CASGLLVYEQYF.

This clonotype was seen at least ten times. The rearrangement uses TRBV15 and TRBJ2-5, with 11 bases aligning to TRBD1. The CDR3 runs 17 residues. Trimming cost V 4 bases and J 4 bases; bases outside gene matches: 11. CDR1 is LNHNV, CDR2 YYDKDF, per germline (reference sequence). The CDR3 DNA sequence: TGTGCCACCAGCACAAAGGACAGGGGGCCGTTTGGAGAGACCCAGTACTTC. This translates into CATSTKDRGPFGETQYF.

This clonotype was observed at least ten times. The chain has TRBV7-9 and TRBJ1-5; D unclear. V lost 4 bases and J lost 4, with 14 bases in between. Germline V gives CDR1 SEHNR, CDR2 FQNEAQ (reference sequence). CDR3 length equals 15 residues. The CDR3: CASSSSDEGNQPQHF. The CDR3 DNA follows: TGTGCCAGCAGCTCGTCAGATGAGGGAAATCAGCCCCAGCATTTT.

As to this clonotype: A much larger clone lies one base from this, so it may be a read error. The chain combines TRBV12-3 or TRBV12-4 with TRBJ2-7, with no clear D. This CDR3 is built from 13 residues. The CDR3 DNA reads TGTGCCGGCAGTTCGGGTCACTCCTACGAGCAGTACTTC. This codes for CAGSSGHSYEQYF.

This chain joins TRBV5-4 and TRBJ2-7; perhaps TRBD2 as D (5 bases). The V gene lost 2 bases and the J gene lost 7 bases, with 13 bases spanning the gap. The CDR3 consists of 13 residues. The germline V gene encodes CDR1 SGHNT and CDR2 YYREEE (reference sequence). Here the CDR3 DNA reads TGTGCCAGCAGCTTAGACTCGGCGGGTGAGCAGTACTTC. This encodes CASSLDSAGEQYF.

This clonotype showed up many times. The chain is built from TRBV12-3 or TRBV12-4 and TRBJ2-2; D might be TRBD1 or TRBD2, each matching 6 bases. The CDR3 contains 16 residues. V lost 5 bases and J lost 5, with 18 bases in between. CDR3 amino acids: CASSLRVSGATGELFF. The CDR3 region has the DNA TGTGCCAGCAGTCTACGGGTATCGGGGGCAACCGGGGAGCTGTTTTTT.

V usage is TRBV15 and J usage is TRBJ2-7; tentatively, D is TRBD1 (6 bases). Between the trimmed V and J ends, which lost 0 bases and 1 base, there was a span of 13 bases. The CDR3 consists of 16 residues. Looked up from germline, CDR1 is LNHNV and CDR2 is YYDKDF (reference sequence). Here the CDR3 DNA reads TGTGCCACCAGCAGAGATAGGGTGGGGGCTTCCTACGAGCAGTACTTC. Encoded protein: CATSRDRVGASYEQYF.

This clonotype showed up many times. The genes are TRBV12-3 or TRBV12-4 and TRBJ1-4; unclear D gene. The V gene lost 3 bases and the J gene lost 7 bases, with 15 bases spanning the gap. The CDR3 length is 15 residues. The CDR3 sequence: CASSFRTLRSEKLFF. For the CDR3, the DNA is TGTGCCAGCAGTTTCCGGACCTTACGCAGTGAAAAACTGTTTTTT.

This clonotype was counted ten times or more. The CDR3 region is CASSGRSQGVMNTEAFF. DNA of the CDR3: TGTGCCAGCAGCGGGCGTTCGCAGGGGGTCATGAACACTGAAGCTTTCTTT. The chain recombines TRBV7-8 with TRBJ1-1; 7 nucleotides align to TRBD1. Germline lookup yields CDR1 SGHVS and CDR2 FQNEAQ. The CDR3 is made up of 17 amino acids. Trimming took 5 bases from V and 0 from J; bases not matched to a gene: 12.